The sequence of this T cell receptor beta chain was determined in a study of regulatory T cells in long-lasting Graves disease. For the study at large: Those with persistent Graves' disease had received antithyroid drugs for over 5 years with positive TSH receptor antibodies.

The CDR3 extends over 16 amino acids. Germline CDR1 reads SGHRS; CDR2 reads YFSETQ. V gave up 0 bases and J gave up 2 bases, with 14 bases separating them. Time point given: persistent/refractory GD, antithyroid drugs over 5 years with positive TRAb. PBMCs were the source of the RNA used for TCR sequencing. American Thyroid Association guidelines were used to diagnose Graves' disease. The authors built TCR beta libraries using iRepertoire HTBI primers and Arm-PCR of CDR3 regions. In TCRdb, the multiplex PCR reads were re-called with MiXCR into one record per CDR3 protein. Here the sample spans 350,000 to 450,000 distinct CDR3 sequences, roughly 25% being singletons.

V and J are TRBV5-1 and TRBJ1-2; D not certain. This TCR derives from a woman aged 40 to 50 with Graves disease. Sample: peripheral blood mononuclear cells (PBMCs), taken when the disease was refractory, from a patient treated with antithyroid drugs. The CDR3 loop is CASSLARGAKNYGYTF. The CDR3 nucleotides are TGCGCCAGCAGCTTGGCCCGGGGTGCCAAAAACTATGGCTACACCTTC.